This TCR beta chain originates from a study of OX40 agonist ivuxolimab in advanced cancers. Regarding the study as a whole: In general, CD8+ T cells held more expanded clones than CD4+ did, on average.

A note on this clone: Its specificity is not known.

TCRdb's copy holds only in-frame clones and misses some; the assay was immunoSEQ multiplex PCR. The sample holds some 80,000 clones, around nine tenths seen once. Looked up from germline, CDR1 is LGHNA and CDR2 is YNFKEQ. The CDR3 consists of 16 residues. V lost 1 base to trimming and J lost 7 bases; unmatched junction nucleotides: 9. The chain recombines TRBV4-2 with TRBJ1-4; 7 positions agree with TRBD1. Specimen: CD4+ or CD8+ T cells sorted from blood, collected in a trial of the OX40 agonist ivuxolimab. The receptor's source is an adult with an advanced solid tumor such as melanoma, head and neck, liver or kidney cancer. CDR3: CASSQVAGTASEKLFF. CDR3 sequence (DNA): TGTGCCAGCAGCCAAGTCGCCGGGACAGCCAGTGAAAAACTGTTTTTT.